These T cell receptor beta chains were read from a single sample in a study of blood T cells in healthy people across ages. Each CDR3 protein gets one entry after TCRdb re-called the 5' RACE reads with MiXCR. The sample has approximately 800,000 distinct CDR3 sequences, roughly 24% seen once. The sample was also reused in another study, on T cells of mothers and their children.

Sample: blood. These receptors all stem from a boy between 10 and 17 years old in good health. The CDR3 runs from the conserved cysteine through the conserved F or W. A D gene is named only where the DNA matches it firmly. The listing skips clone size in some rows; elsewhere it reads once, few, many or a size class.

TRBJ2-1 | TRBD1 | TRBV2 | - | CASSAAGGTEQFF | TGTGCCAGCAGCGCCGCAGGGGGCACTGAGCAGTTCTTC
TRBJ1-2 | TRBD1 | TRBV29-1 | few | CSGTTGTYGYTF | TGCAGCGGAACGACAGGGACCTATGGCTACACCTTC
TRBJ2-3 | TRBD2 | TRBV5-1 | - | CASTSGGTSTDTQYF | TGCGCCAGCACTAGCGGGGGGACTAGCACAGATACGCAGTATTTT
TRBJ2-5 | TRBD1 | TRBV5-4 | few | CASSSGADRVETQYF | TGTGCCAGCAGCTCCGGAGCGGACAGGGTTGAGACCCAGTACTTC
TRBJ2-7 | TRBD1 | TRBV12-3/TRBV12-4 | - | CASSLWDSYSYEQYF | TGTGCCAGCAGTTTGTGGGACAGCTACTCCTACGAGCAGTACTTC
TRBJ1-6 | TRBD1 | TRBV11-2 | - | CASSVTGTGGNSPLHF | TGTGCCAGCAGCGTCACCGGGACAGGGGGTAATTCACCCCTCCACTTT
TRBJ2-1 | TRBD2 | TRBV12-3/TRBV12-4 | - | CASSPGGRDVSGGDNEQFF | TGTGCCAGCAGTCCCGGAGGCAGGGATGTTAGCGGGGGAGACAATGAGCAGTTCTTC
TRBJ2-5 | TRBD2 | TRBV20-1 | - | CSAGGSQETQYF | TGCAGCGCGGGGGGGAGTCAAGAGACCCAGTACTTC
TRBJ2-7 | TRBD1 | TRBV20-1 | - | CSASDRDSYEQYF | TGCAGTGCTAGTGACAGGGACTCCTACGAGCAGTACTTC
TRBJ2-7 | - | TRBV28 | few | CASTRGFKQYF | TGTGCCAGCACGAGGGGTTTCAAGCAGTACTTC
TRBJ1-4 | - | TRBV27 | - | CASRQSTGTANEKLFF | TGTGCCAGCAGACAATCCACGGGGACGGCTAATGAAAAACTGTTTTTT
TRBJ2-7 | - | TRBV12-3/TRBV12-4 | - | CASSPGPGGHLYEQYF | TGTGCCAGCAGCCCCGGTCCGGGGGGCCACCTCTACGAGCAGTACTTC
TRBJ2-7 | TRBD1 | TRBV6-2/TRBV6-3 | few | CASSYVWQGADEQYF | TGTGCCAGCAGTTACGTCTGGCAGGGGGCCGACGAGCAGTACTTC
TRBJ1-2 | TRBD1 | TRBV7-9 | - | CASSRAGTAYGYTF | TGTGCCAGCAGTCGAGCCGGGACAGCTTATGGCTACACCTTC
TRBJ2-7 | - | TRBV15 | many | CATSMGQGDYEQYF | TGTGCCACCAGCATGGGTCAAGGGGACTACGAGCAGTACTTC
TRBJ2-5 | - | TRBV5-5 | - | CASSSMGLWETQYF | TGTGCCAGCAGCTCCATGGGACTCTGGGAGACCCAGTACTTC
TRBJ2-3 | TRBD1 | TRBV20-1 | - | CSARAGGHTDTQYF | TGCAGTGCTAGGGCAGGGGGCCACACAGATACGCAGTATTTT